These T cell receptor beta chains were read from a single sample in a study of T cell clones after liver transplantation. Measured with immunoSEQ multiplex PCR; TCRdb has only the in-frame clones, and not every one. Of 70,000 to 80,000 clones in the sample, roughly 90% were seen once. Material: CD4+ T cells from blood, obtained before liver transplant. The source of these receptors is a human donor who received a liver transplant. Each CDR3 is given with its conserved first and last residue. D genes are given only for firm matches. The size of a clone is reported for some rows only, either as once, few or many, or as a class for expanded clones.

V gene,D gene,J gene,clone size,CDR3 protein,CDR3 DNA
TRBV21-1,.,TRBJ2-7,.,CASSARLAGALYEQYF,TGTGCCAGCAGCGCCAGACTAGCGGGAGCACTCTACGAGCAGTACTTC
TRBV30,.,TRBJ1-5,.,CAWRGRGNQPQHF,TGTGCCTGGAGGGGACGAGGGAATCAGCCCCAGCATTTT
TRBV6-4,.,TRBJ2-7,few,CASGFRTRRLSSYEQYF,TGTGCCAGCGGTTTTAGGACGAGGAGATTAAGCTCCTACGAGCAGTACTTC
TRBV5-1,TRBD2,TRBJ2-2,few,CASSVGLERGGSTGELFF,TGCGCCAGCAGTGTGGGACTAGAGCGGGGCGGTTCCACCGGGGAGCTGTTTTTT
TRBV2,.,TRBJ2-5,once,CASSLTSGGPQETQYF,TGTGCCAGCAGTCTAACATCAGGAGGGCCTCAAGAGACCCAGTACTTC
TRBV7-2,.,TRBJ1-1,.,CASSPMRGLNTEAFF,TGTGCCAGCAGCCCCATGAGGGGCTTGAACACTGAAGCTTTCTTT
TRBV19,TRBD2,TRBJ2-7,.,CASSIAGGRANEQYF,TGTGCCAGTAGTATAGCGGGCGGGAGGGCCAACGAGCAGTACTTC
TRBV2,TRBD2,TRBJ2-1,.,CASSERTSGNTEQFF,TGTGCCAGCAGTGAAAGGACTAGCGGGAACACTGAGCAGTTCTTC
TRBV18,TRBD1,TRBJ1-1,.,CASSYNRGELNTEAFF,TGTGCCAGCTCGTATAACAGGGGGGAGTTGAACACTGAAGCTTTCTTT
TRBV2,.,TRBJ1-1,.,CASTLYGTEAFF,TGTGCCAGCACCCTGTATGGCACTGAAGCTTTCTTT
TRBV7-9,TRBD1,TRBJ2-2,.,CASSLAGGRTGELFF,TGTGCCAGCAGCTTGGCAGGGGGACGTACCGGGGAGCTGTTTTTT
TRBV29-1,.,TRBJ1-1,once,CSVEERGGLNTEAFF,TGCAGCGTTGAAGAGCGGGGTGGCTTGAACACTGAAGCTTTCTTT
TRBV28,.,TRBJ1-2,.,CASSLPGVYGYTF,TGTGCCAGCAGTTTACCAGGGGTTTATGGCTACACCTTC
TRBV28,.,TRBJ1-2,.,CASSPSDTSGYGYTF,TGTGCCAGCAGTCCATCGGACACTAGCGGCTATGGCTACACCTTC
TRBV19,.,TRBJ1-2,.,CASTPEGRLNYGYTF,TGTGCCAGTACCCCCGAGGGGCGCCTCAACTATGGCTACACCTTC
TRBV2,.,TRBJ1-1,.,CASIPPRKARGNTEAFF,TGTGCCAGCATCCCCCCACGGAAGGCCAGGGGAAACACTGAAGCTTTCTTT
TRBV2,TRBD2,TRBJ2-3,.,CASSVGTSGDTQYF,TGTGCCAGCAGTGTGGGGACTAGCGGAGATACGCAGTATTTT
TRBV14,TRBD2,TRBJ2-1,.,CASSQGLRLAGLGNEQFF,TGTGCCAGCAGCCAAGGTCTAAGACTAGCGGGTCTAGGCAATGAGCAGTTCTTC
TRBV4-2,.,TRBJ2-6,once,CASSQELRSSGANVLTF,TGTGCCAGCAGCCAAGAGTTACGTAGCTCTGGGGCCAACGTCCTGACTTTC
TRBV2,.,TRBJ2-5,once,CASNGLDQETQYF,TGTGCCAGCAACGGGCTGGACCAAGAGACCCAGTACTTC
TRBV25-1,.,TRBJ2-1,.,CASSEGIRRGYNEQFF,TGTGCCAGCAGTGAGGGCATCCGGAGAGGCTACAATGAGCAGTTCTTC
TRBV6-5,.,TRBJ2-1,few,CASSYSTKPARFF,TGTGCCAGCAGTTACTCGACTAAACCTGCCCGCTTCTTC
TRBV7-6,.,TRBJ1-3,few,CASSLDHSGNTIYF,TGTGCCAGCAGCTTAGACCACTCTGGAAACACCATATATTTT
TRBV4-3,TRBD1,TRBJ2-2,.,CASSPQGVANTGELFF,TGCGCCAGCAGCCCACAGGGGGTAGCGAACACCGGGGAGCTGTTTTTT
TRBV28,.,TRBJ2-7,.,CASITSSALTGEQYF,TGTGCCAGCATCACCTCCAGCGCCCTAACTGGAGAGCAGTACTTC
TRBV12-5,TRBD2,TRBJ2-2,.,CASGLVGGTSGTGELFF,TGTGCTAGTGGTTTGGTAGGCGGGACTAGCGGCACCGGGGAGCTGTTTTTT
TRBV19,.,TRBJ1-1,.,CASSIARKNTEAFF,TGTGCCAGTAGTATAGCTAGGAAGAACACTGAAGCTTTCTTT
TRBV5-1,.,TRBJ2-3,.,CASSLPGGTDTQYF,TGCGCCAGCAGCCTTCCGGGGGGCACAGATACGCAGTATTTT
TRBV2,TRBD1,TRBJ2-2,.,CASAGQGATGELFF,TGTGCCAGCGCAGGACAGGGGGCGACCGGGGAGCTGTTTTTT
TRBV29-1,TRBD2,TRBJ2-1,.,CSVGPSGMSYNEQFF,TGCAGCGTTGGTCCTAGCGGGATGTCCTACAATGAGCAGTTCTTC
TRBV7-6,.,TRBJ1-1,.,CASSDRNTEAFF,TGTGCCAGCAGTGACCGGAACACTGAAGCTTTCTTT
TRBV6-6,.,TRBJ1-1,.,CASSLGTHTEAFF,TGTGCCAGCAGCCTCGGGACGCACACTGAAGCTTTCTTT
TRBV5-1,.,TRBJ2-3,once,CASSPGPGAGTDTQYF,TGCGCCAGCAGCCCTGGTCCAGGGGCCGGCACAGATACGCAGTATTTT
TRBV18,TRBD1,TRBJ1-2,.,CASSPDRRNYGYTF,TGTGCCAGCTCACCGGACAGGAGAAACTATGGCTACACCTTC
TRBV2,TRBD2,TRBJ2-2,few,CATRQGGPSGELFF,TGTGCCACCCGCCAGGGAGGGCCATCCGGGGAGCTGTTTTTT
TRBV9,TRBD1,TRBJ2-5,.,CASSALDREETQYF,TGTGCCAGCAGCGCCCTTGACAGGGAAGAGACCCAGTACTTC
TRBV11-2,TRBD1,TRBJ2-7,.,CASSSGTGILSREQYF,TGTGCCAGCAGCTCCGGGACAGGGATACTCTCCCGTGAGCAGTACTTC
TRBV12-5,.,TRBJ1-1,.,CASGLPGGLATEAFF,TGTGCTAGTGGTTTGCCCGGGGGGCTCGCCACTGAAGCTTTCTTT
TRBV18,.,TRBJ2-5,.,CASSPPGHRETQYF,TGTGCCAGCTCCCCCCCAGGTCACCGGGAGACCCAGTACTTC
TRBV2,.,TRBJ1-2,.,CASHRIKGGYYGYTF,TGTGCCAGCCATCGCATAAAGGGGGGCTACTATGGCTACACCTTC
TRBV11-3,TRBD2,TRBJ2-1,.,CASSLTSFSGRADEQFF,TGTGCCAGCAGCTTAACATCCTTTAGCGGGAGGGCCGATGAGCAGTTCTTC
TRBV29-1,TRBD2,TRBJ2-1,.,CSGRLASAYNEQFF,TGCAGCGGACGACTAGCCTCCGCCTACAATGAGCAGTTCTTC
TRBV5-1,TRBD2,TRBJ2-1,.,CASSSGTSGRTYNEQFF,TGCGCCAGCAGCTCCGGGACTAGCGGGAGGACCTACAATGAGCAGTTCTTC
TRBV5-1,.,TRBJ2-7,.,CASSGGGWVDEQYF,TGCGCCAGCAGCGGAGGTGGGTGGGTGGACGAGCAGTACTTC
TRBV9,TRBD1,TRBJ1-2,.,CASSVGSGTGGLRGYTF,TGTGCCAGCAGCGTAGGCTCCGGGACAGGGGGTCTTCGTGGCTACACCTTC
TRBV18,.,TRBJ2-3,.,CASSPFNGSGTDTQYF,TGTGCCAGCTCACCCTTTAACGGGAGTGGCACAGATACGCAGTATTTT